Following are 9 T cell receptor beta chains from one sample sequenced in a study of blood T cell repertoires in COVID-19. The table came from immunoSEQ multiplex PCR; TCRdb's copy has only in-frame clones and leaves some out. There are tens of thousands of clones in the sample; roughly nine tenths occur only once, and 0.35% to 0.4% lies in the top ten. The sample comprised peripheral blood. These receptors were taken from a man in his fifties or sixties with COVID-19, enrolled during active disease.

This clone is a singleton in its sample. The V gene is TRBV19, the J gene TRBJ1-2; D may be TRBD1 (6 bases). V lost 8 bases, J lost 0 bases, and 13 bases lay in between. The CDR3 spans 14 residues. The germline gives CDR1 LNHDA, CDR2 SQIVND (reference sequence). The CDR3 loop reads CASRQVAANYGYTF. For the CDR3, the DNA is TGTGCCAGTCGACAGGTAGCCGCTAACTATGGCTACACCTTC.

V and J are TRBV25-1 and TRBJ2-5; TRBD1 matches at 7 bases. Germline CDR1 MGHDK, CDR2 SYGVNS. V shed 10 bases and J 4 bases; nucleotides not matched to a gene: 6. This CDR3 has 12 amino acids. CDR3 in DNA: TGTGCCACCGGGACAGACATAGAGACCCAGTACTTC. It translates to CATGTDIETQYF.

The chain couples TRBV7-6 to TRBJ2-4, with TRBD2 matching over 15 bases. Germline values: CDR1 SGHVS, CDR2 FNYEAQ. The V and J ends lost 1 base and 0 bases, in that order; junction bases with no gene match: 4. The CDR3 is 19 amino acids. The CDR3 nucleotides are TGTGCCAGCAGCTTAGGGGGACTAGCGGGAGGTCCAGCCAAAAACATTCAGTACTTC. It specifies CASSLGGLAGGPAKNIQYF.

The chain carries TRBV30 and TRBJ1-1, with a tentative D call TRBD1 (6 bases). The V gene lost 3 bases and the J gene lost 4 bases, with 9 bases spanning the gap. Germline CDR1 and CDR2: GTSNPN and SVGIG (reference sequence). This CDR3 is built from 12 residues. The CDR3 here is CAWSQGGTEAFF. CDR3 DNA: TGTGCCTGGAGCCAAGGGGGCACTGAAGCTTTCTTT.

The gene calls are TRBV5-1 and TRBJ2-7; TRBD1 is a possible D gene (5 bases). Germline values: CDR1 SGHRS, CDR2 YFSETQ. Trimming took off 4 bases at V and 0 bases at J, with 11 bases between the two ends. The CDR3 covers 14 residues. CDR3 sequence reads: CASSAQVYSYEQYF. DNA for the CDR3: TGCGCCAGCAGCGCACAGGTCTACTCCTACGAGCAGTACTTC.

CDR3 DNA: TGTGCCAGCAGCCTGAGACTAGCGGGAGTTTTGGACACCGGGGAGCTGTTTTTT. Its translation: CASSLRLAGVLDTGELFF. The chain recombines TRBV11-2 with TRBJ2-2, with 12 bases fitting TRBD2. Looked up from germline, CDR1 is SGHAT and CDR2 is FQNNGV. This CDR3 comprises 18 residues. With V trimmed by 5 bases and J by 3 bases, 10 bases remained unmatched.

The genes are TRBV6-1 and TRBJ2-5; a possible D gene is TRBD2 (6 bases). Looked up from germline, CDR1 is MNHNS and CDR2 is SASEGT. Trimming took off 1 base at V and 4 bases at J, with 10 bases between the two ends. This CDR3 region has 14 residues. The CDR3 nucleotides read TGTGCCAGCAGTGAAGGGGGAGGTGGAGAGACCCAGTACTTC. As protein: CASSEGGGGETQYF.

This chain uses TRBV7-9 with TRBJ1-2, with D uncertain. Between the trimmed V and J ends, which lost 0 bases and 7 bases, there was a span of 12 bases. The CDR3 covers 14 residues. Germline loops: CDR1 SEHNR, CDR2 FQNEAQ (reference sequence). As DNA, the CDR3 is TGTGCCAGCAGCTTAGCTCTCCCACGGGGTGGCTACACCTTC. Encoded protein: CASSLALPRGGYTF.

Of note for this clone: A much larger clone is a single base away; this may be a read error. This same CDR3 is encoded by further DNA sequences in the sample. The chain has TRBV7-2 and TRBJ1-1, with D perhaps TRBD1 (6 bases). Trimming removed 5 bases from V and 1 base from J, with 8 bases in between. The CDR3 consists of 13 residues. CDR1 and CDR2 from the germline V gene are SGHTA and FQGNSA. The CDR3 DNA follows: TGTGCCAGCAGCCTGGACAGGAACACTGAAGCTTTCTTT. This encodes CASSLDRNTEAFF.